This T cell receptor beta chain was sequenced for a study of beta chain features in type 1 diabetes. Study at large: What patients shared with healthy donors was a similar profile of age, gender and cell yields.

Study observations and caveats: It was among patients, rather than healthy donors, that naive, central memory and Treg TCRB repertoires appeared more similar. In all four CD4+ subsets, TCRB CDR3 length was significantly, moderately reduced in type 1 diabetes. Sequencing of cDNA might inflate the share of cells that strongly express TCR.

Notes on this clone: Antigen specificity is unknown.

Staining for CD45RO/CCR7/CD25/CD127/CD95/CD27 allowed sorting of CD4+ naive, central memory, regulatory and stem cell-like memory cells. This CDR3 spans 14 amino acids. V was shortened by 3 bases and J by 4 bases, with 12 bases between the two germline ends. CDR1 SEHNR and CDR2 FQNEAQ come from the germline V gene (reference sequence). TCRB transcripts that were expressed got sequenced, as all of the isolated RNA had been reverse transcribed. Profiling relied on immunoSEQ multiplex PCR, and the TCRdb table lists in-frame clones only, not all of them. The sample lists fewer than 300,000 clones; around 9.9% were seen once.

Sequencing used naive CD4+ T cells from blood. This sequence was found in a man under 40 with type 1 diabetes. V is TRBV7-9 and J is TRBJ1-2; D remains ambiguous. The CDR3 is CASSFGQAGYGYTF. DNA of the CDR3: TGTGCCAGCAGCTTCGGGCAGGCGGGCTATGGCTACACCTTC.